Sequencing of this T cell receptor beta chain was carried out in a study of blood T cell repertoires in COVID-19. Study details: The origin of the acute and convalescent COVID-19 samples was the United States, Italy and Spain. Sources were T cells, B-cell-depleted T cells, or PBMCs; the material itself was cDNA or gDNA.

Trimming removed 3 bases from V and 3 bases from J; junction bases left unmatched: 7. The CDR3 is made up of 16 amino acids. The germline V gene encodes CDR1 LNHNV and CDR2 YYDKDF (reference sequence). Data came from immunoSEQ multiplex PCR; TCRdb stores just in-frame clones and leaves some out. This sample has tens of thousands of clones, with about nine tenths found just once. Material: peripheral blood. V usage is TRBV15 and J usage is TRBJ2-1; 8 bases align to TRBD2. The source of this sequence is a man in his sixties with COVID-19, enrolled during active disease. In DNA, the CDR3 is TGTGCCACCAGCAGTGCACTAGCGGAGGACTACAATGAGCAGTTCTTC. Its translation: CATSSALAEDYNEQFF. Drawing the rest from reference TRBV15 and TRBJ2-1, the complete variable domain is DAMVIQNPRYQVTQFGKPVTLSCSQTLNHNVMYWYQQKSSQAPKLLFHYYDKDFNNEADTPDNFQSRRPNTSFCFLDIRSPGLGDTAMYLCATSSALAEDYNEQFFGPGTRLTVL.